This TCR beta chain was identified during a study of beta chain features in type 1 diabetes. Expressed TCRB transcripts were sequenced because the isolated RNA had all been reverse transcribed beforehand. An average of approximately 4 million reads was obtained for naive, central memory and regulatory T cell samples. Here immunoSEQ multiplex PCR was the method, and the copy in TCRdb shows in-frame clones only, minus some. There are over 150,000 clones in the sample; less than 9.5% occur only once, and nearly 0.65% lies in the top ten. Sorting based on CD45RO/CCR7/CD25/CD127/CD95/CD27 separated CD4+ naive, central memory, regulatory and stem cell-like memory cells. This clone was counted between two and nine times. Its matching antigen is unknown. Findings of the study overall: There were fewer insertions and more deletions at the VDJ junctions of type 1 diabetes patients. Researchers cautioned that cDNA sequencing could over-represent cells with high TCR expression.

Sequenced sample: central memory CD4+ T cells from blood. The source of this sequence is a man between 18 and 35 years old in good health.

CDR3 amino acids: CASSRDGDRLEETQYF. In nucleotides, the CDR3 is TGTGCCAGCAGCCGGGACGGGGACAGGCTAGAAGAGACCCAGTACTTC. This chain joins TRBV4-2 and TRBJ2-5, with 8 bases aligning to TRBD1. The germline gives CDR1 LGHNA, CDR2 YNFKEQ. V trimming: 4 bases; J trimming: 3 bases; junction bases outside the gene matches: 10. This CDR3 region has 16 residues.